One sample yielded the 9 T cell receptor beta chains listed below, sequenced in a study of cytomegalovirus exposure and HLA in healthy donors. 60 Vbeta and 13 Jbeta primers were used in PCR. Some clones are missing from TCRdb's copy, which holds only in-frame ones; the method was immunoSEQ multiplex PCR. The sample records roughly 190,000 clones, around nine tenths being singletons. Sequences were obtained from PBMCs. These receptors came from a woman between 18 and 30 years old in good health and CMV-seronegative.

V is TRBV6-6 and J is TRBJ1-5, with a weak D call TRBD1 (5 bases). The V end lost 2 bases, the J end lost 4 bases, and 15 bases lay between the germline ends. Germline V gene sequence: CDR1 MNHNY, CDR2 SVGAGI (reference sequence). CDR3 length: 16 residues. CDR3 coding DNA: TGTGCCAGCAGTTACCCTCCACAGGCCTCGAATCAGCCCCAGCATTTT. As protein: CASSYPPQASNQPQHF.

The rearrangement links TRBV28 to TRBJ1-2, with D possibly TRBD1 on 5 matching bases. The CDR3 spans 14 residues. The germline gives CDR1 MDHEN, CDR2 SYDVKM. With 6 bases removed from V and 4 bases from J, the gap between germline ends came to 15 bases. CDR3 loop: CASSRGEGTYGYTF. CDR3 bases: TGTGCCAGCAGCCGGGGGGAGGGGACCTATGGCTACACCTTC.

The chain carries TRBV7-6 and TRBJ2-7; TRBD1 matches at 11 bases. V lost 1 base and J lost 7; bases outside the gene matches: 6. The CDR3 is made up of 15 amino acids. CDR1 is SGHVS, CDR2 FNYEAQ, per germline. CDR3: CASSLDGTGGREQYF. The CDR3 nucleotides are TGTGCCAGCAGCTTAGATGGGACAGGGGGTAGGGAGCAGTACTTC.

This clone has only a few counts. CDR3 in amino acids: CASSIVTDSEQYF. The CDR3 DNA reads as TGTGCCAGCAGTATCGTGACGGACTCAGAGCAGTACTTC. V and J are TRBV6-5 and TRBJ2-7; tentatively, D is TRBD2 (5 bases). CDR1 is MNHEY and CDR2 is SVGAGI in the germline V gene. Trimming cost V 5 bases and J 7 bases, with 15 bases left between them. The CDR3 is made up of 13 amino acids.

To note about this clone: One end of the junction fails to match germline, which may point to a read error. V and J are TRBV19 and TRBJ2-1; a possible D gene is TRBD1 (6 bases). Germline CDR1 and CDR2: LNHDA and SQIVND (reference sequence). The CDR3 runs 17 residues. CDR3 residues: CASSIEGGASSYNEQFF. CDR3 coding DNA: TGTGCCAGTAGTATAGAAGGGGGAGCTTCCTCCTATAATGAGCAGTTCTTC.

The CDR3 nucleotides are TGTGCCAGCAGCTCCCGGGGGGGGCCCGGAGATACGCAGTATTTT. Translated, it gives CASSSRGGPGDTQYF. The rearrangement uses TRBV13 and TRBJ2-3; TRBD2 matches 8 bases. Germline V lookup: CDR1 PRHDT, CDR2 FYEKMQ (reference sequence). The CDR3 has 15 residues. The V segment lost 4 bases and the J segment 5 bases; nucleotides outside the gene matches: 8.

This chain connects TRBV5-6 to TRBJ1-5; 10 bases are a match to TRBD1. The CDR3 covers 15 residues. The V gene's germline CDR1 is SGHDT and CDR2 YYEEEE. Germline trimming cut 2 bases from V and 5 bases from J; bases unmatched to any gene: 4. Here the CDR3 DNA reads TGTGCCAGCAGCTTCCGGGACAGGGGAGATCAGCCCCAGCATTTT. Translated, it gives CASSFRDRGDQPQHF.

The chain links TRBV10-1 to TRBJ2-2, with a tentative D call TRBD2 (5 bases). This CDR3 is 13 amino acids long. The V end lost 8 bases, the J end lost 2 bases, and 9 bases lay between the germline ends. The germline gives CDR1 WNHNN, CDR2 SYGVQD (reference sequence). The CDR3, as DNA: TGCGCCAGCGGGGAGATAAACACCGGGGAGCTGTTTTTT. Its protein is CASGEINTGELFF.

This chain joins TRBV5-1 and TRBJ2-5; TRBD1 agrees at 7 bases. V lost 5 bases and J lost 5; bases outside the gene matches: 9. CDR3 size: 14 residues. Germline values: CDR1 SGHRS, CDR2 YFSETQ. The CDR3 DNA reads as TGCGCCAGCAGTTTAACAGGGGCGGAGGAGACCCAGTACTTC. Translation: CASSLTGAEETQYF.